This note documents a single T cell receptor (beta chain) sequence. Its cognate antigen is unknown. The sample belongs to a study of cytomegalovirus exposure and HLA in healthy donors. Notes on the study in general: Earlier analysis yielded a pattern in which most TCR beta V segments were productive about 90% or about 30% of the time. Roughly even sequencing depth across donors was the assumption behind the presence/absence analyses. Rarity characterized most TCR sequences, yet some public TCRs appeared in many donors.

PCR was performed using 60 Vbeta and 13 Jbeta primers. Original processing methods: There were about 80 million unique TCR beta chains by a later count, and some 12 million of them were shared. Clones were sequenced by immunoSEQ multiplex PCR, and TCRdb holds only the in-frame ones, with some missing. V and J calls and clone size are given by that table; D and trimming were obtained from the DNA. Of some 150,000 clones listed, roughly four fifths are singletons. The sequence was obtained from a man aged 55-75 years in good health and CMV-seronegative. Material: PBMCs.

CDR3 sequence reads: CASSYSGVSQGNTIYF. CDR3 sequence (DNA): TGTGCCAGCAGTTACTCAGGGGTCTCACAGGGAAACACCATATATTTT. The rearrangement uses TRBV6-5 and TRBJ1-3, with a weak D call TRBD1 (5 bases). There are 16 residues in the CDR3. V was cut by 0 bases and J by 4 bases, with 13 bases left in between. Per germline, CDR1 MNHEY and CDR2 SVGAGI.